This T cell receptor beta chain was observed in a study of T cells after yellow fever vaccination. Germline-derived CDR1 and CDR2 are SGHRS and YFSETQ. The CDR3 has 16 amino acids. The V end was cut by 4 bases, the J end by 0 bases, with 16 bases between. TCRdb used MiXCR to reprocess the 5' RACE reads, holding one entry per CDR3 protein. The data show some 300,000 distinct CDR3 sequences, roughly 4% seen once. The chain has TRBV5-1 and TRBJ1-2; the D gene is possibly TRBD1 (5 bases). This specimen was PBMCs, taken on the day of the yellow fever booster vaccination. This TCR derives from a man younger than 35 who received the YFV17D yellow fever vaccine. CDR3 sequence (DNA): TGCGCCAGCAGCCCTACACAGGCGTCGGCTAACTATGGCTACACCTTC. Translating it yields CASSPTQASANYGYTF. The full variable domain, its missing parts supplied by reference TRBV5-1 and TRBJ1-2, is KAGVTQTPRYLIKTRGQQVTLSCSPISGHRSVSWYQQTPGQGLQFLFEYFSETQRNKGNFPGRFSGRQFSNSRSEMNVSTLELGDSALYLCASSPTQASANYGYTFGSGTRLTVV.